This T cell receptor (beta chain) was obtained from a study of OX40 agonist ivuxolimab in advanced cancers. Study in general: Eligibility rules accepted prior anti-PD-1, anti-PD-L1 or anti-CTLA-4 therapy, and 30% to 40% had some. Overall study findings and caveats: Averaging showed that CD8+ T cells had more expanded clones than CD4+ did. Low clonal expansion, among the lowest seen, marked partial responders at 0.1-3.0 mg/kg.

Trimming removed 4 bases from V and 1 base from J, with 10 bases in between. Looked up from germline, CDR1 is SEHNR and CDR2 is FQNEAQ (reference sequence). The CDR3 covers 14 residues. Method: immunoSEQ multiplex PCR; TCRdb's copy keeps in-frame clones and lacks some. Found here are about 17,000 clones, around 81% of them singletons; the top ten hold approximately 13%. In regard to this clone: Antigen: not known.

This clonotype originated in an adult with an advanced solid tumor such as melanoma, head and neck, liver or kidney cancer. Source: CD4+ or CD8+ T cells sorted from blood, taken in a trial of the OX40 agonist ivuxolimab. V usage is TRBV7-9 and J usage is TRBJ2-5, with D hard to call. CDR3 bases: TGTGCCAGCAGCTCCCCAAGGACCCAAGAGACCCAGTACTTC. Protein product: CASSSPRTQETQYF.